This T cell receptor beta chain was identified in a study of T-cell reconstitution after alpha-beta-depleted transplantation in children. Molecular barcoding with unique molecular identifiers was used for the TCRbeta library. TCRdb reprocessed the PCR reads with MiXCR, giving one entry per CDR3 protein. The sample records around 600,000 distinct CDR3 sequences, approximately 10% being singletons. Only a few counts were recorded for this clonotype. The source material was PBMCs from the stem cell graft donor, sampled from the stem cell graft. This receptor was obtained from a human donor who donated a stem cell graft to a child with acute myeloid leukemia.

The CDR3 coding sequence is TGTGCCAGCAGTTTAGGGCCCGAACAGGAGCAGTTCTTC. The encoded protein is CASSLGPEQEQFF. V usage is TRBV12-3 or TRBV12-4 and J usage is TRBJ2-1, with no clear D. The CDR3 loop spans 13 amino acids. V was clipped by 1 base and J by 10 bases, with 11 bases between them.